These 5 T cell receptor beta chains share one sample of origin, sequenced in a study of T cell repertoires in cytomegalovirus infection. TCRdb analysed the reads with MiXCR anew, one entry per CDR3 protein. The sample includes a few hundred thousand distinct CDR3 sequences, less than 20% of them seen just once. The specimen was PBMCs. The origin of the receptors is a human donor in good health (CMV status not recorded). Some clones in this sample may be carry-over from other donors' samples.

The gene calls are TRBV20-1 and TRBJ2-6, with D maybe TRBD2 (5 bases). V was shortened by 6 bases and J by 2 bases, with 8 bases between the two germline ends. CDR3 size: 13 residues. CDR1 and CDR2 from the germline V gene are DFQATT and SNEGSKA (reference sequence). The CDR3 loop reads CSATRAGANVLTF. The CDR3, as DNA: TGCAGTGCCACGAGGGCTGGGGCCAACGTCCTGACTTTC.

V gene TRBV12-3 or TRBV12-4 combines with J gene TRBJ1-2; TRBD1 matches 7 bases. The V and J ends lost 8 bases and 0 bases, in that order; junction bases with no gene match: 9. This CDR3 spans 15 amino acids. The CDR3 nucleotides are TGTGCCAGCGCCACCGGGACAGACACTAACTATGGCTACACCTTC. It translates to CASATGTDTNYGYTF.

The table lists this clonotype with a few counts. This chain uses TRBV20-1 with TRBJ1-6, with D uncertain. The V end lost 3 bases, the J end lost 7 bases, and 10 bases lay between the germline ends. Germline CDR1 and CDR2: DFQATT and SNEGSKA (reference sequence). There are 13 residues in the CDR3. The CDR3 DNA reads as TGCAGTGCTAGTGACTTGTCGAATTCACCCCTCCACTTT. This encodes CSASDLSNSPLHF.

In its sample, this clonotype was seen many times. The V call is TRBV7-2, the J call TRBJ1-2; 8 nucleotides match TRBD1. CDR1 and CDR2 (germline): SGHTA, FQGNSA. Unmatched junction bases numbered 7, after V lost 6 bases and J lost 7 bases. This CDR3 spans 13 amino acids. CDR3 protein: CASSRGTGVGYTF. The CDR3 coding sequence is TGTGCCAGCAGTCGCGGGACAGGCGTTGGCTACACCTTC.

This clonotype has just a few counts. This chain links TRBV12-3 or TRBV12-4 with TRBJ2-7, with D possibly TRBD1 on 6 matching bases. The V gene lost 0 bases and the J gene lost 4 bases, with 16 bases spanning the gap. The length of the CDR3 is 16 residues. CDR3 protein: CASSLANPGHLYEQYF. In nucleotides, the CDR3 is TGTGCCAGCAGTTTAGCCAATCCGGGACACCTATACGAGCAGTACTTC.